The TCR beta chain under discussion was sequenced for a study of cytomegalovirus exposure and HLA in healthy donors (dated 2017 in TCRdb). For the study in its entirety: An earlier analysis of several hundred of the donors reported approximately 280 Gb of sequence data and 95 million to 140 million unique TCR beta sequences obtained from approximately 180 million T cells. The study combined high-throughput TCR immunosequencing, statistical association of individual TCRs with disease status, and machine learning to predict cytomegalovirus infection status. The study used immunosequencing to profile the T cell repertoires of hundreds of subjects and linked those repertoires to cytomegalovirus serostatus. The genetic ancestry cluster associated with self-reported Caucasian donors included about 84% of the 398 genotyped donors. Besides the first cohort of some 670 subjects, a separate validation cohort made up of over 95 different subjects was used. Every repertoire in the discovery cohort had been generated on one and the same sequencing platform. Rather than drawing on any new phenotypic data, the later analysis identified candidate immune exposures from TCR beta sequences and the way those sequences occurred across donors. A later genetic analysis used genome-wide SNP genotypes for 398 of the 666 donors, treating that subset as a discovery cohort. An early release that covered some 630 HLA-typed donors contained around 300 gigabases of sequencing data and 75 million to 100 million unique TCR sequences. Donor age, sex, ethnicity and CMV serostatus were collected together with the repertoire data. In an earlier analysis of 500 to 650 of the donors, high-throughput TCR beta sequencing was used to judge whether each TCR beta V gene segment behaved as functional or pseudogenic. Class I and class II HLA loci were covered by the typing at four-digit resolution. The study was designed to test whether signatures of past pathogen exposure could be identified by cataloging public T cell receptors. On average, roughly 240,000 unique TCR beta nucleotide sequences were sequenced per donor among a few hundred genotyped donors of the cohort, with roughly a sixth of those sequences being non-productive. A later analysis re-analyzed previously published TCR beta repertoires from 660 or so donors and added high-resolution HLA genotyping to study TCR occurrence patterns. Roughly five DR-DQ haplotypes were handled as single units for association and clustering because linkage in the cohort was strong. The number of typed donors differed by locus: roughly 629-630 for A, B, C, DRB1 and DQB1; some 540 for DQA1; over 600 for DPA1; and 450 to 480 for DPB1. The study at large found these results: A further reported finding was that TCR beta sequences accurately predicted the HLA-A and HLA-B alleles for most subjects in the first cohort. An association between a missense DCLRE1C variant and V-gene and J-gene trimming of TCR beta chains was found in a later genetic analysis and replicated in an independent cohort. Specific HLA alleles were associated with 16,951 TCR beta sequences at a false discovery rate of 0.05 in a later analysis. Compared with equally common non-associated chains, HLA-associated TCR beta chains in a later analysis were more clonally expanded and had lower generation probabilities. In a later analysis, TCR association rates were found to vary across HLA loci, with the most associated TCRs seen for DRB1 alleles and the fewest for HLA-C alleles. The study gave a list of roughly 150 TCR beta chains associated with cytomegalovirus. Across donors, most TCR sequences were observed very rarely, whereas some public TCRs were present in many individuals. An earlier analysis of 450 to 750 of the donors showed that most TCR beta V segments appeared in productive rearrangements either about 87% or about 30% of the time, which broadly matched IMGT annotations. A group of highly shared sequence variants was considered likely to be a technical artifact of the sequencing pipeline. Around 16 rarely observed V segments, including chromosome 9 orphons, were excluded from the earlier analysis of 550 to 700 of the donors because counts were too low. Several of the top co-occurrence clusters appeared to be linked to parvovirus B19, influenza, CMV and Epstein-Barr virus, according to a later analysis. It was suggested by the authors that the approach could potentially be generalized to other disease states and immunological phenotypes. In vitro tests confirmed that a few of the cytomegalovirus-associated TCR beta chains recognize cytomegalovirus antigens. Because the 87-base-pair reads could not distinguish some IMGT-functional V segments, including TRBV6-2 and TRBV6-3, those segments were excluded. The cohort was sequenced for TCR beta chains only, and without alpha or paired-chain data the features that could be detected were limited. Strong co-occurrence of HLA alleles, especially DR and DQ, made assigning TCR associations to individual alleles difficult. HLA typing was unavailable for some donors at each locus, so association tests used only the typed subset. The classifier was reported to diagnose cytomegalovirus status with high specificity and sensitivity in both the original and validation cohorts. The only immune exposure information available for the cohort was CMV serostatus. In a later genetic analysis, fewer N-insertions in productive TCRs were reported among donors in an Asian-associated ancestry cluster than the 666-donor mean. Roughly uniform sequencing depth across donors was assumed in presence/absence analyses, although this assumption may not hold. Correlated functional status among segregating V segments might reflect linkage disequilibrium, but an unknown experimental factor could not be ruled out. A later analysis found that most CMV-associated TCR beta chains appeared HLA-restricted, with HLA associations seemingly driven largely by CMV exposure.

Its CDR3 holds 15 amino acids, cysteine through phenylalanine. The CDR3 DNA has 45 bases and is translated from base 1. V loses 4 bases of germline sequence and J loses 4 bases, and the interval between the two ends is 16 bases. In the germline V gene, CDR1 corresponds to SGHDN and CDR2 to FVKESK. Library preparation was by the immunoSEQ multiplex PCR assay. A mixture of 60 forward primers for TCR Vbeta segments and 13 reverse primers for TCR Jbeta segments was used in the multiplex PCR. The CDR3 region of rearranged TCR beta genes was amplified from genomic DNA with a multiplex PCR assay. On the Illumina HiSeq System, the amplified TCR beta libraries were sequenced as 87-base-pair reads. The source study handled its data this way. Across the 500 to 750 repertoires, a later analysis counted roughly 84 million unique TCR beta chains, around 10 million of which were shared by at least two donors. To remove PCR and sequencing errors, raw reads were error-corrected and collapsed into unique sequences using a nearest-neighbor algorithm that merged closely related sequences. CDR3 sequences were aligned to IMGT reference sequences to assign V, D and J gene segments. For a sequence to be retained, a match of at least six nucleotides to both a V gene segment and a J gene segment was required. A rearrangement counted as productive if the CDR3 had no stop codons and remained in frame with V and J, and every other rearrangement counted as non-productive. CDR3 was defined by IMGT convention, running from the second conserved V-encoded cysteine to the conserved J-encoded phenylalanine. In an earlier analysis of 500 to 650 of the donors, sequences lacking an unambiguous match to a single V gene segment were excluded. In an earlier analysis of a few hundred of the donors, V segments were called functional above 56.7% productive rearrangements and were called segregating when the between-donor standard deviation exceeded 5%. A statistical classification framework was built for diagnosing cytomegalovirus status from the catalog of TCR beta chain sequences. A later analysis assigned V and J genes by comparing TCR nucleotide sequences with IMGT/GENE-DB human TR gene sequences. In a later analysis, CDR3 sequences and most-parsimonious VDJ recombination scenarios were assigned using the TCRdist pipeline. In a later analysis, each TCR beta chain was defined by its CDR3 amino acid sequence together with its V-gene family, and reads lacking a unique V-gene family were excluded. As a way to deal with suspected cross-contamination and a sequencing artifact, a later analysis dropped roughly 600 nucleotide sequences that were highly shared and had low generation probability. In a later analysis, a clonal expansion index for each public chain was calculated from normalized within-repertoire ranks of inferred template counts. In a later analysis, generation probabilities were computed with a VDJ recombination model fitted to out-of-frame rearrangements, and the resulting probabilities were checked against IGoR. Hypergeometric tests were used in a later analysis to score TCR-TCR, TCR-HLA and TCR-CMV co-occurrence, with a repertoire-size bias correction applied to the TCR pairs. False discovery rates were estimated in a later analysis by permuting HLA or CMV assignments 20 times. In a later analysis, co-occurring TCRs were grouped with DBSCAN, and TCRdist sequence similarity was added when clustering was performed within HLA-allele-positive subsets. Co-occurrence clustering excluded repertoires with fewer than 30,000 or more than 120,000 public chains, plus five with anomalous nucleotide sharing. TCRdb obtained this table from immuneACCESS and retained in-frame rearrangements with V and J assigned. These tables miss some clones; where compared with another copy, unresolved V genes account for less than half of the shortfall, and the remainder is unexplained. The V and J calls and clone size were taken over from that table, and D and trimming were inferred from the DNA. The sample table holds some 100,000 clones, of which over 65% were seen once. Under 14% of the sample is in the top ten clones.

In total, 630 or so healthy bone marrow donors made up the cohort. Cohort members were all nominally healthy when sampled, although unrecorded immune exposures were likely present. The donor tested CMV seropositive and was one of the 289 seropositive cohort members. Each donor provided a peripheral blood sample, and peripheral blood mononuclear cells were used for TCR beta sequencing. The Qiagen DNeasy Blood Extraction Kit was used to extract genomic DNA from the blood cell samples. On this clone: The specificity of this receptor is unknown. The sample holds no much larger clone one base away, and base qualities are not on file.

The chain couples TRBV14 to TRBJ1-1; no D segment can be confidently identified. The receptor was derived from a woman aged 50 to 60 in good health and CMV-seropositive. The sequencing sample was made of PBMCs. The CDR3 amino acid sequence is: CASSPRTGKGTEAFF. The nucleotides read TGTGCCAGCAGCCCGCGGACCGGGAAAGGCACTGAAGCTTTCTTT. The entire variable domain, with the stretches around the CDR3 drawn from the reference TRBV14 and TRBJ1-1 proteins, is EAGVTQFPSHSVIEKGQTVTLRCDPISGHDNLYWYRRVMGKEIKFLLHFVKESKQDESGMPNNRFLAERTGGTYSTLKVQPAELEDSGVYFCASSPRTGKGTEAFFGQGTRLTVV.